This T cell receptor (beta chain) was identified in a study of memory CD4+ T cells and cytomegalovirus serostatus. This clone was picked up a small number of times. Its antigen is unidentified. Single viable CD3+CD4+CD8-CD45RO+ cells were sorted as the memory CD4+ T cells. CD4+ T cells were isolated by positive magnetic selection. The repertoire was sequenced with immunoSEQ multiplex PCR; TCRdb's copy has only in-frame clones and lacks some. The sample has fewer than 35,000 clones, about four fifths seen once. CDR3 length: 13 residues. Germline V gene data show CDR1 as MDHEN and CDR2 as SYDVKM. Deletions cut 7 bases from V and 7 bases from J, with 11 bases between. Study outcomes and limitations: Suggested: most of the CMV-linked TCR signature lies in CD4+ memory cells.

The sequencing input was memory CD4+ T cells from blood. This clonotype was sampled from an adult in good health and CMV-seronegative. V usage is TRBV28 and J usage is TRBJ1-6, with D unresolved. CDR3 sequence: CASTLSGNSPLHF. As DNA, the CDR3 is TGTGCCAGCACCCTCAGTGGGAATTCACCCCTCCACTTT. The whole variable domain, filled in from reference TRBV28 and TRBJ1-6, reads DVKVTQSSRYLVKRTGEKVFLECVQDMDHENMFWYRQDPGLGLRLIYFSYDVKMKEKGDIPEGYSVSREKKERFSLILESASTNQTSMYLCASTLSGNSPLHFGNGTRLTVT.